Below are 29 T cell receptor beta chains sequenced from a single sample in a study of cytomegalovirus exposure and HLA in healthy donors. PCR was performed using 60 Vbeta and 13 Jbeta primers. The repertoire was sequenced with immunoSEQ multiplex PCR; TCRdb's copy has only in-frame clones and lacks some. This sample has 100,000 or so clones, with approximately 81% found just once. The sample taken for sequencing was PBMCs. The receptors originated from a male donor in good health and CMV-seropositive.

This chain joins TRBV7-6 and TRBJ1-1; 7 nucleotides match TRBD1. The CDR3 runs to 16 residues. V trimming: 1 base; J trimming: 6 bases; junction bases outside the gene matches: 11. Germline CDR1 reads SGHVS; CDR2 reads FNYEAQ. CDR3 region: CASSLGDSDLKAEAFF. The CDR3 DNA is TGTGCCAGCAGCTTAGGGGACAGCGACTTGAAGGCTGAAGCTTTCTTT.

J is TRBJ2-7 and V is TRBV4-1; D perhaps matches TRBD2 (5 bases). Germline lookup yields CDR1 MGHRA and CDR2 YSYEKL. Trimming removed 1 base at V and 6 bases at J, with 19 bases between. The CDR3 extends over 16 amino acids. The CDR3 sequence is CASSQGGGRDRSEQYF. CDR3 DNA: TGCGCCAGCAGCCAAGGAGGAGGCCGGGATCGAAGCGAGCAGTACTTC.

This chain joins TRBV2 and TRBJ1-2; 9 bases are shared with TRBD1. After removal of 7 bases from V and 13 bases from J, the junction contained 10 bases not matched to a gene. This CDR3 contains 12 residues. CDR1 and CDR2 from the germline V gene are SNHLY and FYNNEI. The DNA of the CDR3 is TGTGCCAGCATTTCGGGACAGGGAATTTTCACCTTC. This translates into CASISGQGIFTF.

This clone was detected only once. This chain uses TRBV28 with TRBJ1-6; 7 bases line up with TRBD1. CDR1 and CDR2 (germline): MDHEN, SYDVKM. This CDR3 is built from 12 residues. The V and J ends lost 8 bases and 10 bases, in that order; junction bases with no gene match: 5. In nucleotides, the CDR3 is TGTGCCAGCGTTACAGGGGTATCACCCCTCCACTTT. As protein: CASVTGVSPLHF.

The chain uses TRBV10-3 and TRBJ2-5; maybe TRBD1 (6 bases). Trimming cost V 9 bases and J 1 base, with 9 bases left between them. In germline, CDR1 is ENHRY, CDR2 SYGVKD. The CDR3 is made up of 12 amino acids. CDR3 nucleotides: TGTGCCATAGGACAGAGCCAAGAGACCCAGTACTTC. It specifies CAIGQSQETQYF.

CDR3 sequence: CASSRGQTTNTGELFF. CDR3 in DNA: TGTGCCAGCAGCCGGGGACAGACAACGAACACCGGGGAGCTGTTTTTT. The V gene is TRBV5-4, the J gene TRBJ2-2; 7 bases line up with TRBD1. Losses at the gene ends were 4 bases for V and 0 bases for J; bases not matched to a gene: 6. Germline V gene sequence: CDR1 SGHNT, CDR2 YYREEE (reference sequence). The CDR3 spans 16 residues.

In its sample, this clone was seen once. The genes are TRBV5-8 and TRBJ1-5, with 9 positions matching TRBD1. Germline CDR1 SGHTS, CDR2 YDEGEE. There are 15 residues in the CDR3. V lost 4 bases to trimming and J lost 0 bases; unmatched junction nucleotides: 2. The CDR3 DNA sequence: TGTGCCAGCAGCCCGACAGGGGGTAGCAATCAGCCCCAGCATTTT. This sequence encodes CASSPTGGSNQPQHF. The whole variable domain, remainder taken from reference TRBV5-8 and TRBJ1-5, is EAGVTQSPTHLIKTRGQQATLRCSPISGHTSVYWYQQALGLGLQFLLWYDEGEERNRGNFPPRFSGRQFPNYSSELNVNALELEDSALYLCASSPTGGSNQPQHFGDGTRLSIL.

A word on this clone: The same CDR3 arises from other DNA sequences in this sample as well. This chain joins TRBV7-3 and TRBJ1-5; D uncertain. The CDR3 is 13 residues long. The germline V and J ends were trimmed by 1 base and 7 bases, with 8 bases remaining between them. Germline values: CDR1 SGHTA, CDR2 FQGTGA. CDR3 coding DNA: TGTGCCAGCAGCTTAAAGGGAGGCCAGCCCCAGCATTTT. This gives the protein CASSLKGGQPQHF. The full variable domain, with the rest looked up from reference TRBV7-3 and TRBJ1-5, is GAGVSQTPSNKVTEKGKYVELRCDPISGHTALYWYRQSLGQGPEFLIYFQGTGAADDSGLPNDRFFAVRPEGSVSTLKIQRTERGDSAVYLCASSLKGGQPQHFGDGTRLSIL.

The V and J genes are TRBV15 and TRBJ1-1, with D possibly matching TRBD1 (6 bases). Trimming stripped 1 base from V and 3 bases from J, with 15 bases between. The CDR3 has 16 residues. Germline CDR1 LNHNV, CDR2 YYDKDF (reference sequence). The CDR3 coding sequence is TGTGCCACCAGCAGAGCGGGGCAGGGGAGGGACACTGAAGCTTTCTTT. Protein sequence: CATSRAGQGRDTEAFF.

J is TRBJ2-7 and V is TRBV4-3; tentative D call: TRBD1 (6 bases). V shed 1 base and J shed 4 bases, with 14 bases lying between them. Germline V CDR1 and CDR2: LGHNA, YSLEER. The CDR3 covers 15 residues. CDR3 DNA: TGCGCCAGCAGCCAAGGAGGGACATCAACTTACGAGCAGTACTTC. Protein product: CASSQGGTSTYEQYF.

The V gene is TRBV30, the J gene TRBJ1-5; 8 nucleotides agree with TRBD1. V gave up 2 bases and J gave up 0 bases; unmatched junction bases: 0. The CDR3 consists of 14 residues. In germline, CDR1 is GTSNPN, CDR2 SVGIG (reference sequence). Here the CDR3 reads CAWSQGASNQPQHF. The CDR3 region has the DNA TGTGCCTGGAGTCAGGGGGCTAGCAATCAGCCCCAGCATTTT.

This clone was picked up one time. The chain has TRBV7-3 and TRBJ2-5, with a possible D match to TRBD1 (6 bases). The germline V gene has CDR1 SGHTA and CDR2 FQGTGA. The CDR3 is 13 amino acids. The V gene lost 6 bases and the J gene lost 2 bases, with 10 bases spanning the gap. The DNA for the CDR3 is TGTGCCAGCAGTCAAGGGGGACAAGAGACCCAGTACTTC. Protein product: CASSQGGQETQYF.

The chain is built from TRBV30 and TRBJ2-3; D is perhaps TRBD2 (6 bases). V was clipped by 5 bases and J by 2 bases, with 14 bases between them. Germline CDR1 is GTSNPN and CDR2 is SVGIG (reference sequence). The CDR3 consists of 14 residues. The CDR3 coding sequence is TGTGCCTGGCGGGGGAGTTTTTCCACAGATACGCAGTATTTT. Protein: CAWRGSFSTDTQYF.

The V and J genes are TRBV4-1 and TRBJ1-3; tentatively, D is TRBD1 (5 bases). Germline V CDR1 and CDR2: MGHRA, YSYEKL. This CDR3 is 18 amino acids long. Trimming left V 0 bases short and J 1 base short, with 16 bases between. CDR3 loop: CASSQDGSRVFSGNTIYF. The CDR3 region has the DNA TGCGCCAGCAGCCAAGACGGCAGCAGGGTGTTTTCTGGAAACACCATATATTTT.

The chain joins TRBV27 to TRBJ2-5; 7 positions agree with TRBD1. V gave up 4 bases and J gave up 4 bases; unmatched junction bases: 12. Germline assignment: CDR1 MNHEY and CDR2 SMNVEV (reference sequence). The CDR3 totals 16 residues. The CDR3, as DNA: TGTGCCAGCAGTTCCCCCCAAGGGGGCAGACGAGAGACCCAGTACTTC. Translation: CASSSPQGGRRETQYF.

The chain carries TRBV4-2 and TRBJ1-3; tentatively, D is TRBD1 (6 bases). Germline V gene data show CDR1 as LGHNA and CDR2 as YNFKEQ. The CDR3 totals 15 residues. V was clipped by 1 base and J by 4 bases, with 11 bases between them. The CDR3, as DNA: TGTGCCAGCAGCCAAGCTGCAGGGGAGGGAAACACCATATATTTT. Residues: CASSQAAGEGNTIYF.

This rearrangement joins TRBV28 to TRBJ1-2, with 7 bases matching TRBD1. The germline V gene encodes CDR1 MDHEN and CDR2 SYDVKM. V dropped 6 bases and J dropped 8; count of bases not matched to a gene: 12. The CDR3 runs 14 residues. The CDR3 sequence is CASSSGQQKGGYTF. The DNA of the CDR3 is TGTGCCAGCAGCTCGGGACAGCAGAAGGGGGGCTACACCTTC.

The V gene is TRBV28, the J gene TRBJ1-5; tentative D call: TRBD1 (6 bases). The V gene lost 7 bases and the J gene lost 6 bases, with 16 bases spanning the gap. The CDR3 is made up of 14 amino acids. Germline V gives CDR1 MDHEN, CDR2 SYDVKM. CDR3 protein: CASTLWGGGQPQHF. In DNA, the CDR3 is TGTGCCAGCACCCTATGGGGGGGCGGTCAGCCCCAGCATTTT.

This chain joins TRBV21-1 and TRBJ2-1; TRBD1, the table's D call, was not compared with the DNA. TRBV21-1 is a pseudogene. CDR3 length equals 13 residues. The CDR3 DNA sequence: TGTGCCAGCAGCATGGGACAGGGATTGAGACAGTTCTTC. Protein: CASSMGQGLRQFF.

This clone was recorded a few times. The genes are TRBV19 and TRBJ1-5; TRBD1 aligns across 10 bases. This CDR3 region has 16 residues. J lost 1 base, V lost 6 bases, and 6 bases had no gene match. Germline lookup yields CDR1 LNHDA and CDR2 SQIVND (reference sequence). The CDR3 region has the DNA TGTGCCAGTAGGACAGGGGGCTCGGGAAGCAATCAGCCCCAGCATTTT. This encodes CASRTGGSGSNQPQHF.

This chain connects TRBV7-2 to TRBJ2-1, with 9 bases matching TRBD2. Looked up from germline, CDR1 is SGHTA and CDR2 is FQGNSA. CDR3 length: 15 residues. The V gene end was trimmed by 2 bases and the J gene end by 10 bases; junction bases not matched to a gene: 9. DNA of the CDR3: TGTGCCAGCAGCTTAACCGCTAGCGGGACGGAGGAGCAGTTCTTC. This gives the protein CASSLTASGTEEQFF. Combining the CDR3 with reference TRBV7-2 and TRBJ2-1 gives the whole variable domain GAGVSQSPSNKVTEKGKDVELRCDPISGHTALYWYRQSLGQGLEFLIYFQGNSAPDKSGLPSDRFSAERTGGSVSTLTIQRTQQEDSAVYLCASSLTASGTEEQFFGPGTRLTVL.

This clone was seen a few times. CDR3 nucleotide sequence: TGTGCCAGCAGCCCCGGGTCAATCATGGGTAATGAGCAGTTCTTC. Encoded protein: CASSPGSIMGNEQFF. The chain carries TRBV5-4 and TRBJ2-1, with D unresolved. CDR1 and CDR2 from the germline V gene are SGHNT and YYREEE (reference sequence). This CDR3 comprises 15 residues. Trimming removed 4 bases at V and 7 bases at J, with 18 bases between.

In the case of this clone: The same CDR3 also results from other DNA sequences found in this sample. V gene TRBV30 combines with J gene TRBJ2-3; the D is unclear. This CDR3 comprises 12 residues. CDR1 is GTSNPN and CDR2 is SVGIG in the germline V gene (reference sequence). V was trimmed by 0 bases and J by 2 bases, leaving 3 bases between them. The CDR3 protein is CAWSVATDTQYF. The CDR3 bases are TGTGCCTGGAGTGTAGCCACAGATACGCAGTATTTT.

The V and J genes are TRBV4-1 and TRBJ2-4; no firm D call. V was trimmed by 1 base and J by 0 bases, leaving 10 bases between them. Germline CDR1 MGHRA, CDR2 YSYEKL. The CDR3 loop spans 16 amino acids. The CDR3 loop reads CASSQGAIGAKNIQYF. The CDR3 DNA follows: TGCGCCAGCAGCCAAGGAGCGATAGGAGCCAAAAACATTCAGTACTTC.

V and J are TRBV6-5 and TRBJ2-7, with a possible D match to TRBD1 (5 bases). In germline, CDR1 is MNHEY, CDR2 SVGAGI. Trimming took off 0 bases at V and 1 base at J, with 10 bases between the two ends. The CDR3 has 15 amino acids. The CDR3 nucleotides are TGTGCCAGCAGTTACTCGGATGGGGCGTCCTACGAGCAGTACTTC. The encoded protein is CASSYSDGASYEQYF.

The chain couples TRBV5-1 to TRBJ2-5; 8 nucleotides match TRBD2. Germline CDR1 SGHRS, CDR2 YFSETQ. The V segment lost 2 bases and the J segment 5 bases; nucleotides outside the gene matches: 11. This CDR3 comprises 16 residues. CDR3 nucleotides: TGCGCCAGCAGCTTCGGCGGGGGGATTTTATTTGAGACCCAGTACTTC. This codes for CASSFGGGILFETQYF.

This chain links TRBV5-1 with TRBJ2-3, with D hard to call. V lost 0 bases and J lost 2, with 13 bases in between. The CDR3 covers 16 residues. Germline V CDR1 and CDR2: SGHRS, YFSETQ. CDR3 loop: CASSLAIDKSTDTQYF. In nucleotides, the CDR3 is TGCGCCAGCAGCTTGGCCATAGACAAGTCCACAGATACGCAGTATTTT.

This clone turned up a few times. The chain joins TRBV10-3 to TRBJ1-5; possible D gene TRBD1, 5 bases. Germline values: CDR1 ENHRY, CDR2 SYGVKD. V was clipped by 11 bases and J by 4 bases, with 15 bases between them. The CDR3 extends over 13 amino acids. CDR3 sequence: CACRDGTNQPQHF. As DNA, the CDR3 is TGTGCCTGCCGGGACGGGACTAATCAGCCCCAGCATTTT.

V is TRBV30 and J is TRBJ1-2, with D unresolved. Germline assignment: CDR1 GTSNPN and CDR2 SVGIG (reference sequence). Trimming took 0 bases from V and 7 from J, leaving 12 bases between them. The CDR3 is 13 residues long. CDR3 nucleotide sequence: TGTGCCTGGAGTGTTTCGATTTCGGTTGGCTACACCTTC. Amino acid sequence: CAWSVSISVGYTF. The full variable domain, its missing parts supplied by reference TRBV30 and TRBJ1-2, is SQTIHQWPATLVQPVGSPLSLECTVEGTSNPNLYWYRQAAGRGLQLLFYSVGIGQISSEVPQNLSASRPQDRQFILSSKKLLLSDSGFYLCAWSVSISVGYTFGSGTRLTVV.